These 2 T cell receptor beta chains were all obtained from the same sample, sequenced in a study of T cells after yellow fever vaccination (dated by TCRdb to between 2018 and 2021). Preparation of the library involved 5' RACE. The sample was run on an Illumina NovaSeq 6000. TCRdb's own reprocessing of the public reads used fastp at Q25 and MiXCR and kept productive beta chains. Each entry is one CDR3 protein sequence, shown with its most common DNA and genes. The sample data list about 170,000 distinct CDR3 sequences, and approximately 11% of these were observed just once. The top ten hold 36% of the sample. What the treatment or condition label conveys for this sample: live attenuated yellow fever vaccine strain. The starting material was CD8+ T cells sorted from PBMCs, obtained 15 days after the yellow fever booster vaccination. All receptors derive from a young man who received the YFV17D yellow fever vaccine.

This chain uses TRBV27 with TRBJ2-1; D remains unclear. V lost 5 bases and J lost 4, with 12 bases in between. Germline V gene data show CDR1 as MNHEY and CDR2 as SMNVEV (reference sequence). The CDR3 has 14 residues. DNA for the CDR3: TGTGCCAGCAGTCCAAGGACCGCTTACAATGAGCAGTTCTTC. Translation: CASSPRTAYNEQFF.

This chain uses TRBV11-2 with TRBJ2-7; TRBD1 agrees at 10 bases. The CDR3 contains 14 residues. CDR1 and CDR2 (germline): SGHAT, FQNNGV. With V trimmed by 5 bases and J by 6 bases, 7 bases remained unmatched. The CDR3 here is CASSHGQGVGEQYF. DNA of the CDR3: TGTGCCAGCAGCCACGGACAGGGGGTCGGCGAGCAGTACTTC. Using reference TRBV11-2 and TRBJ2-7 for the parts outside the CDR3, the full variable domain is EAGVAQSPRYKIIEKRQSVAFWCNPISGHATLYWYQQILGQGPKLLIQFQNNGVVDDSQLPKDRFSAERLKGVDSTLKIQPAKLEDSAVYLCASSHGQGVGEQYFGPGTRLTVT.